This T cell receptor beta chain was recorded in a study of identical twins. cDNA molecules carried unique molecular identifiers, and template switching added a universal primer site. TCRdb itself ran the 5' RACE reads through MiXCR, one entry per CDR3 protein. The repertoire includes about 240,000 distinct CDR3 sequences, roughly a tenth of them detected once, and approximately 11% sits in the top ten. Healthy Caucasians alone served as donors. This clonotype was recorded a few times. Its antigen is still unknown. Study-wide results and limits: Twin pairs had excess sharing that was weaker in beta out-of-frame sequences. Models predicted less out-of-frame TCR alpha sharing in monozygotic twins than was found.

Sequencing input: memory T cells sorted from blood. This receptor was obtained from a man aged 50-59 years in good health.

The CDR3 here is CATSDTLRNEQFF. The CDR3 nucleotides are TGTGCCACCAGTGATACTCTACGCAATGAGCAGTTCTTC. The chain has TRBV24-1 and TRBJ2-1; D uncertain. This CDR3 has 13 residues. The V end lost 3 bases, the J end lost 6 bases, and 8 bases lay between the germline ends. Germline V gene lookup returns CDR1 KGHDR and CDR2 SFDVKD.